The clone carrying this TCR beta chain has only a few counts. Its antigen is unknown. The data originate from a study of post-analysis software for immune sequencing data. At the level of the study: The cohort encompassed relapsing-remitting, secondary progressive and progressive-relapsing multiple sclerosis disease courses. Findings of the study overall: Those samples that were prepared in the same batch co-clustered strongly by F measure. Those with multiple sclerosis, the patient group, showed significantly lower normalized Chao1 diversity than controls. Patients had higher frequencies than controls of a few TRBV segments, including TRBV5-6, TRBV5-1 and TRBV20-1.

V was trimmed by 3 bases and J by 1 base, leaving 6 bases between them. CDR3 size: 13 residues. CDR1 is KGHSH, CDR2 LQKENI, per germline. The TCR beta cDNA libraries carried unique molecular identifiers. Input of roughly 0.9 to 11 million T cells yielded around 500,000 cDNA molecules. TCRdb independently ran MiXCR on the PCR reads; one entry per CDR3 protein. The sample includes about 540,000 distinct CDR3 sequences, 30% to 40% of them seen just once. The sequencing input was blood. The TCR was taken from a girl under 18 with multiple sclerosis. The chain combines TRBV18 with TRBJ1-1; D unclear. The CDR3 nucleotides are TGTGCCAGCTCACCTCAGTCGAACACTGAAGCTTTCTTT. Translation gives CASSPQSNTEAFF.